This is a list of T cell receptor beta chains from one sample in a study of shared clonotypes between healthy human individuals. TCRdb's copy holds only in-frame clones and misses some; the assay was immunoSEQ multiplex PCR. The repertoire holds 950,000 to 1,100,000 clones, with under 80% as singletons. The source material was memory CD4+ T cells sorted from blood. The receptors were gathered from a man between 18 and 35 years old in good health. CDR3s include the opening cysteine and the closing phenylalanine or tryptophan. A D gene is named only where the DNA matches it firmly. Some rows have no size entry. The others give once, few or many, or a class for an expanded clone.

CDR3 DNA,CDR3 protein,J gene,D gene,V gene,clone size
TGTGCCAGCAGCGCCCAGGGGGCTGGGACTGAAGCTTTCTTT,CASSAQGAGTEAFF,TRBJ1-1,TRBD1,TRBV11-2,few
TGTGCCAGCAGCTTGGTAGGGATAGGTGGCTACACCTTC,CASSLVGIGGYTF,TRBJ1-2,NA,TRBV5-5,NA
TGTGCCAGCAGCCGGGGGGACAGGCAAGAGACCCAGTACTTC,CASSRGDRQETQYF,TRBJ2-5,NA,TRBV5-5,NA
TGTGCCAGCAGTGAGCTGTCTGGCGGGTGGATCTCCTACGAGCAGTACTTC,CASSELSGGWISYEQYF,TRBJ2-7,NA,TRBV6-1,NA
TGTGCCAGCAGTGACGGTCACAACTACGAGCAGTACTTC,CASSDGHNYEQYF,TRBJ2-7,NA,TRBV6-1,NA
TGTGCCAGCAGCTTCGGAAGACAGGGCTTCTCTGGGGCCAACGTCCTGACTTTC,CASSFGRQGFSGANVLTF,TRBJ2-6,TRBD1,TRBV5-8,NA
TGTGCCAGTAGTATCGCCCGGACAGGGCCTAATTCACCCCTCCACTTT,CASSIARTGPNSPLHF,TRBJ1-6,TRBD1,TRBV19,NA
TGTGCCAGCAGTGACCGACAGTTTAGCTCCTACGAGCAGTACTTC,CASSDRQFSSYEQYF,TRBJ2-7,NA,TRBV13,NA
TGTGCCAGCAGTTCGCTATCAGGGTGTAATCAGCCCCAGCATTTT,CASSSLSGCNQPQHF,TRBJ1-5,NA,TRBV6-4,NA
TGTGCCATCAAGGGACAGGGGTCCTACAATGAGCAGTTCTTC,CAIKGQGSYNEQFF,TRBJ2-1,TRBD1,TRBV10-3,NA
TGTGCTAGTGGTTTCGGAGAATCCTACGAGCAGTACTTC,CASGFGESYEQYF,TRBJ2-7,NA,TRBV12-5,few
TGTGCCAGCAGCTTACTGGGAGATACGCAGTATTTT,CASSLLGDTQYF,TRBJ2-3,NA,TRBV7-9,NA
TGTGCCAGCAGTTTTGTCACAGGGCTTGAGGGGGCCAACGTCCTGACTTTC,CASSFVTGLEGANVLTF,TRBJ2-6,NA,TRBV28,NA
TGTGCCAGCAGTGGGAGCAATCAGCCCCAGCATTTT,CASSGSNQPQHF,TRBJ1-5,NA,TRBV2,NA
TGCGCCAGCAGCCAAGGGGCAGGTTTGAATGAGCAGTTCTTC,CASSQGAGLNEQFF,TRBJ2-1,NA,TRBV4-3,once
TGTGCCCGTGACGAGGGCTACGAGCAGTACTTC,CARDEGYEQYF,TRBJ2-7,NA,TRBV30,NA
TGCAGCGTTAGGCTTCTGAATGAGCAGTTCTTC,CSVRLLNEQFF,TRBJ2-1,NA,TRBV29-1,NA
TGTGCCAGCAGTGATACCTACGAGCAGTACTTC,CASSDTYEQYF,TRBJ2-7,NA,TRBV7-2,NA
TGTGCCAGCAGCTCCCGATGGGGCATGAACACTGAAGCTTTCTTT,CASSSRWGMNTEAFF,TRBJ1-1,NA,TRBV28,NA
TGTGCCAGTAGCCATACCGGGGACTATGGCTACACCTTC,CASSHTGDYGYTF,TRBJ1-2,NA,TRBV19,NA
TGTGCCAGCAGCTTCAGGAAGGGCTACGAGCAGTACTTC,CASSFRKGYEQYF,TRBJ2-7,NA,TRBV7-9,NA
TGTGCCAGCAGTTTAAGCGGACTCCTCACAGATACGCAGTATTTT,CASSLSGLLTDTQYF,TRBJ2-3,NA,TRBV27,NA
TGTGCCAGCAGTTTAGATACAGGGAAAAATACCTACGAGCAGTACTTC,CASSLDTGKNTYEQYF,TRBJ2-7,NA,TRBV28,many
TGTGCCAGCTCACCCGGACTGGGGAGCACTGAAGCTTTCTTT,CASSPGLGSTEAFF,TRBJ1-1,NA,TRBV18,few
TGCAGTGCGCTGGCCAGGGAGGAGCAGTACTTC,CSALAREEQYF,TRBJ2-7,NA,TRBV20-1,NA
TGCGCCAGCAGTGACAGGTCCCTTGATCAGCCCCAGCATTTT,CASSDRSLDQPQHF,TRBJ1-5,NA,TRBV10-2,NA
TGTGCCAGCAGCTTAGTAGGGGCCGAGATACCAGCGGGAGAGCATGAGCAGTTCTTC,CASSLVGAEIPAGEHEQFF,TRBJ2-1,TRBD2,TRBV11-2,NA
TGTGCCAGCAGTTTATGGCACCGGTCGGATGGCTACACCTTC,CASSLWHRSDGYTF,TRBJ1-2,NA,TRBV28,few
TGTGCCAGCAGCGTAGGTTCAAGACTAGCGGGCGCCGGGGAGCTGTTTTTT,CASSVGSRLAGAGELFF,TRBJ2-2,TRBD2,TRBV9,few
TGTGCCAGCAGCAAAGTCGGACAGTTCCAAGAGACCCAGTACTTC,CASSKVGQFQETQYF,TRBJ2-5,NA,TRBV21-1,NA
TGTGCCAGCAGCGTAGCGGGACTTGACACAGATACGCAGTATTTT,CASSVAGLDTDTQYF,TRBJ2-3,NA,TRBV9,NA
TGTGCCAGCAGCCCCTGGGGGACAGGGGCATCCTACGAGCAGTACTTC,CASSPWGTGASYEQYF,TRBJ2-7,TRBD1,TRBV28,NA
TGTGCCAGCAGCTTAGACCCGTCCGGCAAAACCCAGTACTTC,CASSLDPSGKTQYF,TRBJ2-5,NA,TRBV7-2,NA
TGTGCCAGCTCACCACCGACCGAACGCGAGCAGTACTTC,CASSPPTEREQYF,TRBJ2-7,NA,TRBV18,NA
TGTGCCAGCAGCCTCGGGACTAGCGGGAGAGAAAACATTCAGTACTTC,CASSLGTSGRENIQYF,TRBJ2-4,TRBD2,TRBV11-2,NA
TGCGCCAGCAGTGGGGAGACAGGGGCCTACGAGCAGTACTTC,CASSGETGAYEQYF,TRBJ2-7,TRBD1,TRBV10-1,few
TGCGCCAGCGACCCGGGGGGGAGCTCCTACGAGCAGTACTTC,CASDPGGSSYEQYF,TRBJ2-7,TRBD2,TRBV5-1,NA
TGTGCCAGTAGTCGAGACAGTATTGGGAGCAATCAGCCCCAGCATTTT,CASSRDSIGSNQPQHF,TRBJ1-5,NA,TRBV19,NA
TGTGCCAGCAGTTCAATGACCGGAAAAACTAATGAAAAACTGTTTTTT,CASSSMTGKTNEKLFF,TRBJ1-4,NA,TRBV28,few
TGTGCCAGTGGGGTCGGGGCTAGCGGGAAGACAGATACGCAGTATTTT,CASGVGASGKTDTQYF,TRBJ2-3,TRBD2,TRBV11-2,NA
TGTGCCAGCAGCACCGGGACAGCAACCTACAATGAGCAGTTCTTC,CASSTGTATYNEQFF,TRBJ2-1,TRBD1,TRBV5-6,NA
TGTGCCAGCAGCGTCAGAGGGGTCGGCAATGAGCAGTTCTTC,CASSVRGVGNEQFF,TRBJ2-1,NA,TRBV7-8,few
TGTGCCTGGGCCAACTTGGGACCACCCTATGGGACCCAGTACTTC,CAWANLGPPYGTQYF,TRBJ2-5,NA,TRBV30,NA
TGTGCCAGTAGTTCCAGCGGGACGAACACCGGGGAGCTGTTTTTT,CASSSSGTNTGELFF,TRBJ2-2,TRBD2,TRBV19,NA
TGTGCCAGCAGCGTAGCAAACAGACCGAATGAAAAACTGTTTTTT,CASSVANRPNEKLFF,TRBJ1-4,NA,TRBV9,NA
TGTGCCAGCTCACCACGGACAGCAGAGCATTCACCCCTCCACTTT,CASSPRTAEHSPLHF,TRBJ1-6,NA,TRBV18,NA
TGTGCCAGCTCCCCCCAGGGGCCGGTTTTTGTGAACACTGAAGCTTTCTTT,CASSPQGPVFVNTEAFF,TRBJ1-1,NA,TRBV27,NA
TGCGCCAGCAGTGATGCTTTAGCGATGGGCACCGGGGAGCTGTTTTTT,CASSDALAMGTGELFF,TRBJ2-2,NA,TRBV10-1,NA
TGTGCCAGCAGCTATACTAGCGGTTCTAGCACAGATACGCAGTATTTT,CASSYTSGSSTDTQYF,TRBJ2-3,TRBD2,TRBV25-1,NA
TGTGCCAGCAGCTTAAAGGGAATCACAGATACGCAGTATTTT,CASSLKGITDTQYF,TRBJ2-3,NA,TRBV7-9,NA
TGTGCCAGCAGCGCAGCGAGGGGTAGGGACACCTACAATGAGCAGTTCTTC,CASSAARGRDTYNEQFF,TRBJ2-1,NA,TRBV9,NA
TGTGCCAGCAGGTCCGGCGGGGGAGGTAATGAGCAGTTCTTC,CASRSGGGGNEQFF,TRBJ2-1,TRBD2,TRBV6-6,few
TGTGCCAGCAGCTCGACAGGAAACTATAATTCACCCCTCCACTTT,CASSSTGNYNSPLHF,TRBJ1-6,NA,TRBV7-3,NA
TGCGCCAGCAGCCAGGCATCGACAGGGGGCCGGCGCGAGCAGTACTTC,CASSQASTGGRREQYF,TRBJ2-7,TRBD1,TRBV4-1,NA
TGTGCCAGCCTAGCTAGCGGGACAAGCACAGATACGCAGTATTTT,CASLASGTSTDTQYF,TRBJ2-3,NA,TRBV21-1,NA
TGTGCCAGCAGGGGAAGCGGGAGCGGGGAGACCCAGTACTTC,CASRGSGSGETQYF,TRBJ2-5,TRBD2,TRBV27,NA
TGTGCCAGCAGACAGGGACCAGGAAACACCATATATTTT,CASRQGPGNTIYF,TRBJ1-3,NA,TRBV6-1,few
TGTGCCAGCAGCCCCGGGACTAGCGGACCTCCGGGGGGAGATACGCAGTATTTT,CASSPGTSGPPGGDTQYF,TRBJ2-3,TRBD2,TRBV9,NA
TGTGCCAGCAGTTTATTTGCGGGAGGAACAGATACGCAGTATTTT,CASSLFAGGTDTQYF,TRBJ2-3,TRBD2,TRBV27,NA